A single sample gave rise to the 14 T cell receptor beta chains below, sequenced in a study of control samples from healthy donors and cancer patients. TCRdb's table, derived via immunoSEQ multiplex PCR, lists solely in-frame clones and lacks some. The profile shows 80,000 or so clones, about 95% of them singletons. Sequences were obtained from blood. Source of these receptors: a middle-aged woman in good health.

V is TRBV11-3 and J is TRBJ2-7; 7 nucleotides align to TRBD1. CDR1 is SGHNT, CDR2 YENEEA, per germline. V dropped 5 bases and J dropped 4; count of bases not matched to a gene: 8. The CDR3 has 14 residues. The chain's CDR3 is CASSPGTEFYEQYF. As DNA, the CDR3 is TGTGCCAGCAGCCCAGGGACAGAATTTTACGAGCAGTACTTC.

The chain uses TRBV5-1 and TRBJ2-7; 9 nucleotides align to TRBD1. The germline V gene encodes CDR1 SGHRS and CDR2 YFSETQ. V gave up 0 bases and J gave up 2 bases; unmatched junction bases: 9. The CDR3 length is 17 residues. The CDR3 DNA reads TGCGCCAGCAGCTTGGGCCCTACAGGGGGCGGCCCCTACGAGCAGTACTTC. This sequence encodes CASSLGPTGGGPYEQYF. Combining the CDR3 with reference TRBV5-1 and TRBJ2-7 gives the whole variable domain KAGVTQTPRYLIKTRGQQVTLSCSPISGHRSVSWYQQTPGQGLQFLFEYFSETQRNKGNFPGRFSGRQFSNSRSEMNVSTLELGDSALYLCASSLGPTGGGPYEQYFGPGTRLTVT.

The rearrangement joins TRBV18 to TRBJ2-5; a weak D match, TRBD2 (5 bases). With 6 bases removed from V and 0 bases from J, the gap between germline ends came to 14 bases. Germline V gives CDR1 KGHSH, CDR2 LQKENI. This CDR3 is built from 15 residues. The CDR3 region has the DNA TGTGCCAGCTCCGAGCGGATTTCCAACCAAGAGACCCAGTACTTC. It codes for CASSERISNQETQYF.

The gene calls are TRBV24-1 and TRBJ1-5, with TRBD1 matching over 7 bases. J was trimmed by 3 bases and V by 9 bases; bases with no gene match: 10. This CDR3 has 15 amino acids. Germline CDR1 KGHDR, CDR2 SFDVKD. This CDR3 reads CATGPGQGVNQPQHF. The CDR3 DNA reads TGTGCCACCGGCCCGGGGCAGGGGGTCAATCAGCCCCAGCATTTT.

This chain links TRBV19 with TRBJ2-7, with 9 bases lining up with TRBD1. Germline-derived CDR1 and CDR2 are LNHDA and SQIVND (reference sequence). CDR3 length equals 16 residues. With 6 bases clipped from V and 0 bases from J, the junction kept 9 bases outside the gene matches. CDR3 sequence: CASSYGQGSFSYEQYF. CDR3 sequence (DNA): TGTGCCAGTAGCTACGGACAGGGGTCTTTCTCCTACGAGCAGTACTTC.

The chain joins TRBV12-3 or TRBV12-4 to TRBJ1-1; D gene ambiguous. V gave up 6 bases and J gave up 2 bases, with 7 bases separating them. This CDR3 region has 12 residues. The DNA for the CDR3 is TGTGCCAGCAGCTTTCGCAACACTGAAGCTTTCTTT. Its translation is CASSFRNTEAFF.

This chain uses TRBV2 with TRBJ1-5, with TRBD1 matching 9 bases. Germline lookup yields CDR1 SNHLY and CDR2 FYNNEI. The CDR3 is 16 amino acids. Trimming took 0 bases from V and 9 from J; bases not matched to a gene: 9. CDR3 nucleotide sequence: TGTGCCAGCAGTGAAGCAAGAGGGACAGGGCCACGGCCCCAGCATTTT. The encoded protein is CASSEARGTGPRPQHF.

The chain couples TRBV5-1 to TRBJ1-1; D remains ambiguous. Trimming cost V 5 bases and J 3 bases, with 14 bases left between them. The CDR3 length is 14 residues. Germline CDR1 is SGHRS and CDR2 is YFSETQ. The CDR3 DNA reads as TGCGCCAGCAGTACCTCCGAGGTAGACACTGAAGCTTTCTTT. Its translation is CASSTSEVDTEAFF.

The V call is TRBV7-8, the J call TRBJ2-5, with D perhaps TRBD2 (5 bases). Germline CDR1 is SGHVS and CDR2 is FQNEAQ. This CDR3 is built from 14 residues. Deletions cut 6 bases from V and 2 bases from J, with 13 bases between. CDR3 protein: CASSLLGSQETQYF. DNA for the CDR3: TGTGCCAGCAGTCTACTAGGGTCTCAAGAGACCCAGTACTTC.

The chain is built from TRBV19 and TRBJ1-1, with D perhaps matching TRBD1 (5 bases). The CDR3 runs 12 residues. CDR1 and CDR2 (germline): LNHDA, SQIVND (reference sequence). Trimming removed 5 bases from V and 5 bases from J, with 9 bases in between. The CDR3 protein is CASSRGETEAFF. The CDR3 nucleotides read TGTGCCAGTAGTCGGGGGGAAACTGAAGCTTTCTTT. The full variable domain, with the rest looked up from reference TRBV19 and TRBJ1-1, is DGGITQSPKYLFRKEGQNVTLSCEQNLNHDAMYWYRQDPGQGLRLIYYSQIVNDFQKGDIAEGYSVSREKKESFPLTVTSAQKNPTAFYLCASSRGETEAFFGQGTRLTVV.

This chain connects TRBV5-6 to TRBJ1-1; no clear D. V gave up 4 bases and J gave up 0 bases, with 13 bases separating them. The germline CDR1 and CDR2 sequences are SGHDT and YYEEEE. This CDR3 comprises 15 residues. As DNA, the CDR3 is TGTGCCAGCAGCATCTTAGACACGCTGAACACTGAAGCTTTCTTT. It encodes CASSILDTLNTEAFF. The variable domain in full, completed from reference TRBV5-6 and TRBJ1-1, reads DAGVTQSPTHLIKTRGQQVTLRCSPKSGHDTVSWYQQALGQGPQFIFQYYEEEERQRGNFPDRFSGHQFPNYSSELNVNALLLGDSALYLCASSILDTLNTEAFFGQGTRLTVV.

The chain is built from TRBV10-3 and TRBJ2-7; maybe TRBD2 (6 bases). V was trimmed by 7 bases and J by 0 bases, leaving 7 bases between them. This CDR3 contains 12 residues. The germline V gene encodes CDR1 ENHRY and CDR2 SYGVKD. The CDR3 reads CAITGSSYEQYF. CDR3 in DNA: TGTGCCATCACCGGGAGCTCCTACGAGCAGTACTTC.

The chain combines TRBV6-5 with TRBJ1-1; D ambiguous. Germline V CDR1 and CDR2: MNHEY, SVGAGI. V lost 0 bases and J 0 bases, leaving 11 bases between the germline ends. This CDR3 is built from 16 residues. The CDR3 loop reads CASSYSIHPMNTEAFF. CDR3 DNA sequence: TGTGCCAGCAGTTACTCGATTCACCCCATGAACACTGAAGCTTTCTTT.

The chain is built from TRBV10-3 and TRBJ1-1; a weak D match, TRBD1 (5 bases). Germline V gene data show CDR1 as ENHRY and CDR2 as SYGVKD. The CDR3 covers 16 residues. Trimming removed 6 bases from V and 1 base from J, with 18 bases in between. The CDR3 spells CAIRSREGAENTEAFF. For the CDR3, the DNA is TGTGCCATCAGATCCAGGGAAGGGGCGGAGAACACTGAAGCTTTCTTT.